This T cell receptor beta chain was recovered during a study of cytomegalovirus exposure and HLA in healthy donors. Overall study context: About 80 million unique TCRs from HLA-typed donors were held in an early data release.

Use of 60 Vbeta and 13 Jbeta primers characterized the PCR. Authors' methods: Counted up in a later analysis, unique TCR beta chains came to roughly 80 million, with about 10 million shared. Clones were read by immunoSEQ multiplex PCR, and TCRdb kept only the in-frame ones, dropping some. The DNA gave D and trimming, while V, J and clone size come from that table. Of approximately 300,000 clones in the sample, almost 85% were seen once. V lost 2 bases and J lost 4; bases outside the gene matches: 4. This CDR3 contains 15 residues. Germline-derived CDR1 and CDR2 are MDHEN and SYDVKM. Material: PBMCs. The receptor was derived from a woman aged 35 to 49 in good health and CMV-seropositive. This chain links TRBV28 with TRBJ1-3; 8 bases map to TRBD1. The CDR3 region has the DNA TGTGCCAGCAGTTTAGGGGCAGGGGGCGGAAACACCATATATTTT. Protein product: CASSLGAGGGNTIYF. Based on the CDR3 plus reference TRBV28 and TRBJ1-3, the full variable domain is DVKVTQSSRYLVKRTGEKVFLECVQDMDHENMFWYRQDPGLGLRLIYFSYDVKMKEKGDIPEGYSVSREKKERFSLILESASTNQTSMYLCASSLGAGGGNTIYFGEGSWLTVV.